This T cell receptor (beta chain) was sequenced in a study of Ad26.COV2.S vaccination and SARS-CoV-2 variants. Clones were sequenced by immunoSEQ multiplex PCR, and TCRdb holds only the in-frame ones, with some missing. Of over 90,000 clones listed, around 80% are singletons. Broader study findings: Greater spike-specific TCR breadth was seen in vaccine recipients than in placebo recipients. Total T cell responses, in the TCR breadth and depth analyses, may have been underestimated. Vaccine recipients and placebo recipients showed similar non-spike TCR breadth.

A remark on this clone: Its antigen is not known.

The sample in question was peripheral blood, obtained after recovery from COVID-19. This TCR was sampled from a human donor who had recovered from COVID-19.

Written as DNA, the CDR3 is TGCGCCAGCAGCTTGGTGGGCCATAATTCACCCCTCCACTTT. Translating it yields CASSLVGHNSPLHF. This chain uses TRBV5-1 with TRBJ1-6; unclear D gene. The V gene's germline CDR1 is SGHRS and CDR2 YFSETQ. V lost 0 bases and J 5 bases, leaving 6 bases between the germline ends. CDR3 length: 14 amino acids. Full variable domain (outside the CDR3, taken from reference TRBV5-1 and TRBJ1-6): KAGVTQTPRYLIKTRGQQVTLSCSPISGHRSVSWYQQTPGQGLQFLFEYFSETQRNKGNFPGRFSGRQFSNSRSEMNVSTLELGDSALYLCASSLVGHNSPLHFGNGTRLTVT.